This TCR beta chain emerged from a study of blood T cell repertoires in COVID-19. Libraries were prepared by immunoSEQ multiplex PCR; TCRdb keeps only in-frame clonotypes and omits some of them. Here the sample spans about 100,000 clones, 80% to 90% being singletons. Trimming took 3 bases from V and 2 from J, leaving 8 bases between them. The germline gives CDR1 LGHNA, CDR2 YNFKEQ. The CDR3 is 14 amino acids. This clonotype was sampled from a woman aged 45-59 years who had recovered from COVID-19. This chain uses TRBV4-2 with TRBJ1-3; D might be TRBD1 (5 bases). Sequences were obtained from PBMCs or T cells enriched from blood (not recorded which). The CDR3 region is CASSQQGAGNTIYF. CDR3 bases: TGTGCCAGCAGCCAGCAGGGCGCTGGAAACACCATATATTTT.